This T cell receptor beta chain was profiled in a study of OX40 agonist ivuxolimab in advanced cancers. Overall study results and limits: The antigens recognized by the expanded peripheral T cells, that is their antigen specificity, were not determined. CD8+ T cells were the subset that, on average, had more expanded clones than CD4+.

Libraries were prepared by immunoSEQ multiplex PCR; TCRdb keeps only in-frame clonotypes and omits some of them. The profile shows 65,000 to 95,000 clones, 83% of them singletons. Of note for this clone: What it binds is not known.

The germline CDR1 and CDR2 sequences are LGHNA and YNFKEQ. Trimming pared 0 bases from V and 2 bases from J, leaving 12 bases between. The CDR3 covers 16 residues. The sequence came from an adult with an advanced solid tumor such as melanoma, head and neck, liver or kidney cancer. The starting material was CD4+ or CD8+ T cells sorted from blood, obtained in a trial of the OX40 agonist ivuxolimab. The chain uses TRBV4-2 and TRBJ2-3, with D possibly matching TRBD2 (7 bases). The CDR3 loop reads CASSQEDRGATDTQYF. In nucleotides, the CDR3 is TGTGCCAGCAGCCAAGAGGACCGGGGGGCCACAGATACGCAGTATTTT.